Listed below are T cell receptor beta chains from one sample, sequenced in a study of graft-versus-host responses after intestinal transplantation. TCRdb's table, derived via immunoSEQ multiplex PCR, lists solely in-frame clones and lacks some. Found here are over 7,000 clones, roughly 70% of them singletons; the top ten hold about 34%. Sample: ileum tissue, taken 494 days after intestinal transplant. These receptors originate from a human patient who received an intestinal transplant, so some T cells may come from the graft donor. CDR3s include the opening cysteine and the closing phenylalanine or tryptophan. D genes are given only for firm matches. Some rows have no size entry. The others give once, few or many, or a class for an expanded clone.

V gene	J gene	D gene	clone size	CDR3 protein	CDR3 DNA
TRBV18	TRBJ2-1	NA	NA	CASSPWAPWGDEQFF	TGTGCCAGCTCACCATGGGCACCCTGGGGGGATGAGCAGTTCTTC
TRBV7-9	TRBJ2-5	NA	few	CASTASRQETQYF	TGTGCCAGCACGGCGTCCCGTCAAGAGACCCAGTACTTC
TRBV7-9	TRBJ2-5	NA	NA	CASSSLGHQETQYF	TGTGCCAGCAGCTCTTTGGGTCATCAAGAGACCCAGTACTTC
TRBV6-4	TRBJ1-2	TRBD1	NA	CASRSGQVGGANYGYTF	TGTGCCAGCAGATCCGGACAGGTTGGGGGAGCTAACTATGGCTACACCTTC
TRBV7-2	TRBJ1-4	TRBD1	NA	CASSRQGREKLFF	TGTGCCAGCAGCCGACAGGGGCGTGAAAAACTGTTTTTT
TRBV7-9	TRBJ2-2	TRBD1	NA	CASSLRRQGNTGELFF	TGTGCCAGCAGCTTACGCCGACAGGGGAACACCGGGGAGCTGTTTTTT
TRBV6-1	TRBJ1-5	TRBD1	few	CASSSGGAGNQPQHF	TGTGCCAGCAGTTCAGGGGGCGCGGGCAATCAGCCCCAGCATTTT
TRBV5-5	TRBJ1-1	NA	medium-sized	CASSLDINPEAFF	TGTGCCAGCAGCTTGGACATTAACCCTGAAGCTTTCTTT
TRBV18	TRBJ1-1	NA	NA	CASSVGENTEAFF	TGTGCCAGCTCCGTAGGGGAAAACACTGAAGCTTTCTTT
TRBV6-5	TRBJ1-1	NA	NA	CASSYGGGMEAFF	TGTGCCAGCAGTTACGGGGGGGGGATGGAAGCTTTCTTT
TRBV6-5	TRBJ1-1	NA	NA	CASSHTPGPNTEAFF	TGTGCCAGCAGCCACACTCCCGGCCCGAACACTGAAGCTTTCTTT
TRBV4-2	TRBJ2-4	NA	NA	CASSQDRDIQYF	TGTGCCAGCAGCCAAGACAGGGACATTCAGTACTTC
TRBV27	TRBJ2-7	TRBD1	once	CASSPLGQGGPYEQYF	TGTGCCAGCAGCCCGCTCGGACAGGGAGGCCCCTACGAGCAGTACTTC
TRBV6-4	TRBJ2-3	TRBD2	NA	CASSETGGSDTQYF	TGTGCCAGCAGTGAAACGGGGGGTTCAGATACGCAGTATTTT
TRBV19	TRBJ2-1	TRBD1	NA	CASSKTTGVVDEQFF	TGTGCCAGTAGCAAGACGACAGGGGTGGTCGATGAGCAGTTCTTC
TRBV9	TRBJ2-2	NA	once	CASRRTTNTGELFF	TGTGCCAGCAGACGGACAACGAACACCGGGGAGCTGTTTTTT
TRBV9	TRBJ2-1	TRBD2	NA	CASSVGGLNYNEQFF	TGTGCCAGCAGCGTAGGGGGACTAAATTACAATGAGCAGTTCTTC
TRBV6-4	TRBJ2-1	TRBD1	NA	CASSDGTGGNEQFF	TGTGCCAGCAGTGACGGGACAGGGGGCAATGAGCAGTTCTTC
TRBV10-3	TRBJ2-1	TRBD2	NA	CAISGTSGRNYNEQFF	TGTGCCATCAGCGGGACTAGCGGGAGGAATTACAATGAGCAGTTCTTC
TRBV27	TRBJ1-4	TRBD1	NA	CASSPRQGVEKLFF	TGTGCCAGCAGTCCTAGACAGGGAGTTGAAAAACTGTTTTTT
TRBV4-2	TRBJ1-1	NA	NA	CASSPGYEAFF	TGTGCCAGCAGCCCAGGATATGAAGCTTTCTTT
TRBV5-1	TRBJ2-7	NA	NA	CASSPAAGRGYEQYF	TGCGCCAGCAGCCCGGCAGCAGGGAGAGGCTACGAGCAGTACTTC
TRBV6-1	TRBJ1-2	NA	NA	CASSEAGLLVANYGYTF	TGTGCCAGCAGTGAAGCCGGACTCCTGGTAGCCAACTATGGCTACACCTTC
TRBV27	TRBJ2-5	NA	NA	CASSLIGEKETQYF	TGTGCCAGCAGTTTAATAGGGGAGAAAGAGACCCAGTACTTC
TRBV5-1	TRBJ2-7	TRBD2	NA	CASSSGLAGQTYGQYF	TGCGCCAGCAGCTCGGGACTAGCGGGTCAAACATATGGGCAGTACTTC
TRBV6-5	TRBJ1-6	NA	NA	CASRTGISGSPLHF	TGTGCCAGCAGAACCGGGATATCAGGTTCACCCCTCCACTTT